The rows below give T cell receptor beta chains drawn from one sample of a study of cytomegalovirus exposure and HLA in healthy donors. Using immunoSEQ multiplex PCR, the repertoire was profiled, and TCRdb retains in-frame clones only, with some absent. The sample yields about 270,000 clones, around two thirds seen once. Sequenced sample: PBMCs. These receptors all come from a female donor in good health and CMV-seronegative. The CDR3 runs from the conserved cysteine through the conserved F or W. The order of the fields is clone size, J gene, V gene, D gene, CDR3 DNA, CDR3 protein. The D gene is left open where the match is weak. Clone size is not always given. Where it is, it says once, few, many or a class for expanded clones.

clone size: NA; J gene: TRBJ1-2; V gene: TRBV18; D gene: TRBD1; CDR3 DNA: TGTGCCAGCCCACAGTCGACAGGGGACTATGGCTACACCTTC; CDR3 protein: CASPQSTGDYGYTF
clone size: NA; J gene: TRBJ2-4; V gene: TRBV6-1; D gene: TRBD2; CDR3 DNA: TGTGCCAGCAGTGTTATTAGCGGGAGGGTCTCGATTAGGGGGAAAAACATTCAGTACTTC; CDR3 protein: CASSVISGRVSIRGKNIQYF
clone size: few; J gene: TRBJ1-4; V gene: TRBV28; D gene: TRBD1; CDR3 DNA: TGTGCCAGCAGGGCTGGGGGACAGGAAGGTGAAAAACTGTTTTTT; CDR3 protein: CASRAGGQEGEKLFF
clone size: NA; J gene: TRBJ1-1; V gene: TRBV6-1; D gene: NA; CDR3 DNA: TGTGCCAGCAGTGAAAGGGGATTTGGCAGTGAAGCTTTCTTT; CDR3 protein: CASSERGFGSEAFF
clone size: NA; J gene: TRBJ2-7; V gene: TRBV5-1; D gene: NA; CDR3 DNA: TGCGCCAGCAGCTTATCCGGGTTCAACTACGAGCAGTACTTC; CDR3 protein: CASSLSGFNYEQYF
clone size: once; J gene: TRBJ2-7; V gene: TRBV5-1; D gene: TRBD1; CDR3 DNA: TGCGCCAGCAGCTTGTCAGGGGGTGCGTACGAGCAGTACTTC; CDR3 protein: CASSLSGGAYEQYF
clone size: NA; J gene: TRBJ1-2; V gene: TRBV10-2; D gene: NA; CDR3 DNA: TGCGCCAGTTCAGGGGAGTTTGGCTACACCTTC; CDR3 protein: CASSGEFGYTF
clone size: NA; J gene: TRBJ2-3; V gene: TRBV2; D gene: NA; CDR3 DNA: TGTGCCAGCAGACTTTTACAGGGCACAGATACGCAGTATTTT; CDR3 protein: CASRLLQGTDTQYF
clone size: NA; J gene: TRBJ2-2; V gene: TRBV5-1; D gene: NA; CDR3 DNA: TGCGCCAGCAGCTTGCGGGAGCGACCGAACACCGGGGAGCTGTTTTTT; CDR3 protein: CASSLRERPNTGELFF
clone size: NA; J gene: TRBJ1-4; V gene: TRBV7-6; D gene: TRBD1; CDR3 DNA: TGTGCCAGCAGCCCTAGTTCCGGGACAGGTGAAAAACTGTTTTTT; CDR3 protein: CASSPSSGTGEKLFF
clone size: NA; J gene: TRBJ2-7; V gene: TRBV7-9; D gene: TRBD1; CDR3 DNA: TGTGCCAGCAGCTGGGACAGCTACGAGCAGTACTTC; CDR3 protein: CASSWDSYEQYF
clone size: NA; J gene: TRBJ2-7; V gene: TRBV6-5; D gene: TRBD2; CDR3 DNA: TGTGCCAGCATAGACGCCCCGCGGGAGCGTTGCGAGCAGTACTTC; CDR3 protein: CASIDAPRERCEQYF
clone size: few; J gene: TRBJ1-1; V gene: TRBV7-9; D gene: NA; CDR3 DNA: TGTGCCAGCAGCTTAGATATTCAGGGGCCTTTCTTT; CDR3 protein: CASSLDIQGPFF
clone size: NA; J gene: TRBJ2-5; V gene: TRBV11-3; D gene: NA; CDR3 DNA: TGTGCCAGCAGCTTCCCCACTAAGCGGGCCGGGCACAGGGAGACCCAGTACTTC; CDR3 protein: CASSFPTKRAGHRETQYF
clone size: NA; J gene: TRBJ2-4; V gene: TRBV11-2; D gene: NA; CDR3 DNA: TGTGCCAGCAGCCCGAATCAGGTGGGAGTTGCGTGGAACATTCAGTACTTC; CDR3 protein: CASSPNQVGVAWNIQYF
clone size: NA; J gene: TRBJ2-7; V gene: TRBV11-3; D gene: TRBD1; CDR3 DNA: TGTGCCAGCAGCTTAGGGACAGGGGGGTCCTACGAGCAGTACTTC; CDR3 protein: CASSLGTGGSYEQYF
clone size: NA; J gene: TRBJ1-5; V gene: TRBV7-2; D gene: NA; CDR3 DNA: TGTGCCAGCAGCTTAGGGATCACAGAAAATCAGCCCCAGCATTTT; CDR3 protein: CASSLGITENQPQHF
clone size: NA; J gene: TRBJ1-6; V gene: TRBV10-3; D gene: TRBD1; CDR3 DNA: TGTGCCGTCCGATTGGACAGGGGTGAGAGTTCACCCCTCCACTTT; CDR3 protein: CAVRLDRGESSPLHF
clone size: NA; J gene: TRBJ1-4; V gene: TRBV5-1; D gene: NA; CDR3 DNA: TGCGCCAGCAGAGTGGCTGATGAAAAACTGTTTTTT; CDR3 protein: CASRVADEKLFF
clone size: few; J gene: TRBJ2-1; V gene: TRBV7-9; D gene: TRBD2; CDR3 DNA: TGTGCCAGCAGCTTAACGGGGGGGATGGGGAGGGTCAATGAGCAGTTCTTC; CDR3 protein: CASSLTGGMGRVNEQFF
clone size: few; J gene: TRBJ2-3; V gene: TRBV14; D gene: NA; CDR3 DNA: TGTGCCAGCAGCCAGTATGTTCTCAGCACAGATACGCAGTATTTT; CDR3 protein: CASSQYVLSTDTQYF
clone size: once; J gene: TRBJ2-7; V gene: TRBV28; D gene: TRBD1; CDR3 DNA: TGTGCCAGCAGTTTAATTGGGACAGCCTACGAGCAGTACTTC; CDR3 protein: CASSLIGTAYEQYF
clone size: few; J gene: TRBJ2-1; V gene: TRBV27; D gene: NA; CDR3 DNA: TGTGCCAGCAGTTTCAGGGCCACCGACAATGAGCAGTTCTTC; CDR3 protein: CASSFRATDNEQFF
clone size: NA; J gene: TRBJ1-5; V gene: TRBV28; D gene: TRBD1; CDR3 DNA: TGTGCCAGCACTATGGGAGGCCAGACAGGGGGCAATCAGCCCCAGCATTTT; CDR3 protein: CASTMGGQTGGNQPQHF
clone size: NA; J gene: TRBJ2-7; V gene: TRBV11-2; D gene: TRBD2; CDR3 DNA: TGTGCCAGCAGCTTAGACCCTGGCGGGGGACGTTACGAGCAGTACTTC; CDR3 protein: CASSLDPGGGRYEQYF
clone size: few; J gene: TRBJ1-1; V gene: TRBV7-9; D gene: NA; CDR3 DNA: TGTGCCAGCCAATCGCGGGGGCGGATGAACACTGAAGCTTTCTTT; CDR3 protein: CASQSRGRMNTEAFF
clone size: few; J gene: TRBJ2-5; V gene: TRBV6-5; D gene: TRBD2; CDR3 DNA: TGTGCCAGCTCTGGGAGCGGGGGGGAGACCCAGTACTTC; CDR3 protein: CASSGSGGETQYF
clone size: NA; J gene: TRBJ2-7; V gene: TRBV19; D gene: NA; CDR3 DNA: TGTGCCAGTAGTCCCACAGGGAGCTCCTACGAGCAGTACTTC; CDR3 protein: CASSPTGSSYEQYF
clone size: NA; J gene: TRBJ2-7; V gene: TRBV5-1; D gene: TRBD1; CDR3 DNA: TGCGCCAGCAGCTGGGACAGGGGGGACGGCGAGCAGTACTTC; CDR3 protein: CASSWDRGDGEQYF
clone size: NA; J gene: TRBJ2-7; V gene: TRBV19; D gene: NA; CDR3 DNA: TGTGCCAGTAGTATAAACGGGGCCTACGAGCAGTACTTC; CDR3 protein: CASSINGAYEQYF
clone size: NA; J gene: TRBJ2-3; V gene: TRBV11-3; D gene: TRBD2; CDR3 DNA: TGTGCCAGCAGCTCGGGACTAGCGGGACTCACAGATACGCAGTATTTT; CDR3 protein: CASSSGLAGLTDTQYF
clone size: NA; J gene: TRBJ2-5; V gene: TRBV11-2; D gene: TRBD1; CDR3 DNA: TGTGCCAGCAGCTTAGATCCAAGACAGGGGATAGGGGAGACCCAGTACTTC; CDR3 protein: CASSLDPRQGIGETQYF
clone size: NA; J gene: TRBJ2-3; V gene: TRBV15; D gene: NA; CDR3 DNA: TGTGCCACCAGCAGCCGTACAGGGTTCACAGATACGCAGTATTTT; CDR3 protein: CATSSRTGFTDTQYF
clone size: NA; J gene: TRBJ2-7; V gene: TRBV6-1; D gene: NA; CDR3 DNA: TGTGCCAGCAGTACCGGACAGAGTTCCTACGAGCAGTACTTC; CDR3 protein: CASSTGQSSYEQYF
clone size: few; J gene: TRBJ2-5; V gene: TRBV5-1; D gene: TRBD1; CDR3 DNA: TGCGCCAGCAGCTCGGACAGGAGGCCTCGGGAGACCCAGTACTTC; CDR3 protein: CASSSDRRPRETQYF
clone size: NA; J gene: TRBJ2-2; V gene: TRBV10-1; D gene: NA; CDR3 DNA: TGCGCCAGCAGGACGGGGAACACCGGGGAGCTGTTTTTT; CDR3 protein: CASRTGNTGELFF
clone size: NA; J gene: TRBJ2-1; V gene: TRBV2; D gene: NA; CDR3 DNA: TGTGCCAGCAGTGAATCTAGCTCCGACTACAATGAGCAGTTCTTC; CDR3 protein: CASSESSSDYNEQFF
clone size: NA; J gene: TRBJ2-7; V gene: TRBV5-1; D gene: NA; CDR3 DNA: TGCGCCAGCAGCTTCGAGGGTAACTCCTACGAGCAGTACTTC; CDR3 protein: CASSFEGNSYEQYF
clone size: NA; J gene: TRBJ2-5; V gene: TRBV7-2; D gene: TRBD2; CDR3 DNA: TGTGCCAGCAGCTTGGGACTAGCGGAGGAGACCCAGTACTTC; CDR3 protein: CASSLGLAEETQYF
clone size: NA; J gene: TRBJ1-1; V gene: TRBV19; D gene: TRBD1; CDR3 DNA: TGTGCCAGTAGTATAGGGATTGAACAGGGGCTAAATCCAAAAGCTTTCTTT; CDR3 protein: CASSIGIEQGLNPKAFF
clone size: NA; J gene: TRBJ2-2; V gene: TRBV25-1; D gene: TRBD1; CDR3 DNA: TGTGCCAGCAGGCCCGGGACAGGGGTTTTGAACACCGGGGAGCTGTTTTTT; CDR3 protein: CASRPGTGVLNTGELFF
clone size: few; J gene: TRBJ1-5; V gene: TRBV6-5; D gene: NA; CDR3 DNA: TGTGCCAGCAGCCCCTCTGGAGTTCAGCCCCAGCATTTT; CDR3 protein: CASSPSGVQPQHF
clone size: NA; J gene: TRBJ2-5; V gene: TRBV5-1; D gene: TRBD1; CDR3 DNA: TGCGCCAGCAGCTTTAGACAGGGCTTGGAGACCCAGTACTTC; CDR3 protein: CASSFRQGLETQYF
clone size: NA; J gene: TRBJ2-6; V gene: TRBV4-2; D gene: NA; CDR3 DNA: TGTGCCAGCAGCCAAGACCTCTTAACTAGACTCTCTGGGGCCAACGTCCTGACTTTC; CDR3 protein: CASSQDLLTRLSGANVLTF
clone size: NA; J gene: TRBJ2-3; V gene: TRBV28; D gene: NA; CDR3 DNA: TGTGCCAGCGAGGGCAGGAATGTGGGCTCGACAGATACGCAGTATTTT; CDR3 protein: CASEGRNVGSTDTQYF
clone size: few; J gene: TRBJ1-3; V gene: TRBV9; D gene: TRBD1; CDR3 DNA: TGTGCCAGCAGCCGGGACAGACCTGGAAACACCATATATTTT; CDR3 protein: CASSRDRPGNTIYF
clone size: few; J gene: TRBJ1-5; V gene: TRBV28; D gene: NA; CDR3 DNA: TGTGCCAGCAGTTTATGGCAGAAAACCCCAGGGCATTTT; CDR3 protein: CASSLWQKTPGHF
clone size: NA; J gene: TRBJ2-7; V gene: TRBV7-8; D gene: TRBD1; CDR3 DNA: TGTGCCAGCAGCCTTAGAGCAGGGGGCGGTTACGAGCAGTACTTC; CDR3 protein: CASSLRAGGGYEQYF
clone size: NA; J gene: TRBJ1-1; V gene: TRBV19; D gene: NA; CDR3 DNA: TGTGCCAGTAGTATCTGGGGGGGTGTCGAAGCTTTCTTT; CDR3 protein: CASSIWGGVEAFF
clone size: NA; J gene: TRBJ2-7; V gene: TRBV7-2; D gene: TRBD2; CDR3 DNA: TGTGCCAGCAGTGCTCCGAGGTCGGGGACTAGCGGGAGATACGAGCAGTACTTC; CDR3 protein: CASSAPRSGTSGRYEQYF
clone size: few; J gene: TRBJ1-1; V gene: TRBV5-1; D gene: TRBD1; CDR3 DNA: TGCGCCAGCAGCGGGACAGGGTCCGGAGCTGAAGCTTTCTTT; CDR3 protein: CASSGTGSGAEAFF
clone size: NA; J gene: TRBJ2-3; V gene: TRBV6-1; D gene: NA; CDR3 DNA: TGTGCCAGCCCATCTAGTTCTACGCAGTATTTT; CDR3 protein: CASPSSSTQYF
clone size: once; J gene: TRBJ2-3; V gene: TRBV5-6; D gene: TRBD2; CDR3 DNA: TGTGCCAGCAGCTTGGAGACTAGCAGGCCCAGGCAGTATTTT; CDR3 protein: CASSLETSRPRQYF
clone size: NA; J gene: TRBJ1-4; V gene: TRBV9; D gene: TRBD1; CDR3 DNA: TGTGCCAGCAGCGTAGAGGGACAGCGTAATGAAAAACTGTTTTTT; CDR3 protein: CASSVEGQRNEKLFF
clone size: NA; J gene: TRBJ2-2; V gene: TRBV6-4; D gene: NA; CDR3 DNA: TGTGCCAGCAGTGACGCGGAGAACACCGGGGAGCTGTTTTTT; CDR3 protein: CASSDAENTGELFF
clone size: NA; J gene: TRBJ2-3; V gene: TRBV10-3; D gene: NA; CDR3 DNA: TGTGCCATCAGTGCGGTTTCGGATACGCAGTATTTT; CDR3 protein: CAISAVSDTQYF
clone size: once; J gene: TRBJ2-1; V gene: TRBV9; D gene: NA; CDR3 DNA: TGTGCCAGCAGCGTTGGAGGGAGTTGGGAGCAGTTCTTC; CDR3 protein: CASSVGGSWEQFF
clone size: few; J gene: TRBJ1-2; V gene: TRBV5-1; D gene: NA; CDR3 DNA: TGTGCCAGCAGCTTGACAGTTTCCAACTATGGCTACACCTTC; CDR3 protein: CASSLTVSNYGYTF
clone size: NA; J gene: TRBJ2-7; V gene: TRBV10-1; D gene: TRBD2; CDR3 DNA: TGCGCCAGCAGTGCCGGACCGGGACTAGCGGGAGGGCACGTCTACGAGCAGTACTTC; CDR3 protein: CASSAGPGLAGGHVYEQYF
clone size: few; J gene: TRBJ2-7; V gene: TRBV28; D gene: TRBD1; CDR3 DNA: TGTGCCAGCAGTCTCCCGACAGGGAAGGTCGGGGTTGGGTCCTACGAGCAGTACTTC; CDR3 protein: CASSLPTGKVGVGSYEQYF